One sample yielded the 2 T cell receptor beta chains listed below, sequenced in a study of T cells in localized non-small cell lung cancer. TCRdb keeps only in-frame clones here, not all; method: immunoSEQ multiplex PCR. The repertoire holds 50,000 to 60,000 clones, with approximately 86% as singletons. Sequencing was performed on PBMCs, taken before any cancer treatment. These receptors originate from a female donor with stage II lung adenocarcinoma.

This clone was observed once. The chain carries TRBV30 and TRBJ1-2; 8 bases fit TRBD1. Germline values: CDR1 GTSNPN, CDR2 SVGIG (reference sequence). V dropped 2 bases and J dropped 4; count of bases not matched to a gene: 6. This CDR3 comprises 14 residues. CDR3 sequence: CAWSKTGDFYGYTF. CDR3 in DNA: TGTGCCTGGAGTAAGACAGGGGACTTCTATGGCTACACCTTC.

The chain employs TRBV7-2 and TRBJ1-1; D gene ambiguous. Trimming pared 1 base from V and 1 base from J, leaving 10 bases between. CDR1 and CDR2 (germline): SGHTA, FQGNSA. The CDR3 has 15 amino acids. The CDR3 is CASSLDGRRNTEAFF. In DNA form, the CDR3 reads TGTGCCAGCAGCTTAGACGGAAGGCGGAACACTGAAGCTTTCTTT.